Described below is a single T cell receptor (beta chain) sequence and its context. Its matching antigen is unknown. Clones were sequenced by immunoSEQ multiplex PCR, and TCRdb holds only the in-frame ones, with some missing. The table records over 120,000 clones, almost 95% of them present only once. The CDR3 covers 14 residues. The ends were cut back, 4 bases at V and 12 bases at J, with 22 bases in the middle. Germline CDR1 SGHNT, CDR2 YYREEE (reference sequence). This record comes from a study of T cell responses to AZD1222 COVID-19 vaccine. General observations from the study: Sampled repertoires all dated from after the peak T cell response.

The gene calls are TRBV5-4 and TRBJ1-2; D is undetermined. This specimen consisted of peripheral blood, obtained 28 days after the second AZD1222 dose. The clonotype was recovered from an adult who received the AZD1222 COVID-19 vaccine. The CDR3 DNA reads TGTGCCAGCAGCACCGGAGCAGCCAGGCCCGCAGACACCTTC. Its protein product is CASSTGAARPADTF.